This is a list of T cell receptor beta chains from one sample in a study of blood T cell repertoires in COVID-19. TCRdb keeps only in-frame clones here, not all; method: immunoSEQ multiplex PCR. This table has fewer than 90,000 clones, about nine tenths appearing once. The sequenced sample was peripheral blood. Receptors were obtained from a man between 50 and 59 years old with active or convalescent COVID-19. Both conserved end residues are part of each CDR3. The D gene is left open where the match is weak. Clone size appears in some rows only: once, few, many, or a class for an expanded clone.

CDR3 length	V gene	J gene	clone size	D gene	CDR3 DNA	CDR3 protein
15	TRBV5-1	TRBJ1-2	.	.	TGCGCCAGCAGCTTGGCCTCAGGGGAAAATTATGGCTACACCTTC	CASSLASGENYGYTF
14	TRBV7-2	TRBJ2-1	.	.	TGTGCCAGCAGCTTGAACAGGGTCGGAAATGAGCAGTTCTTC	CASSLNRVGNEQFF
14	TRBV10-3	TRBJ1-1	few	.	TGTGCCATCAGTGAACGGGTGGTAAACACTGAAGCTTTCTTT	CAISERVVNTEAFF
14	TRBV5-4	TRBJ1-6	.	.	TGTGCCAGCAGCGTCACAGGGAAGAATTCACCCCTCCACTTT	CASSVTGKNSPLHF
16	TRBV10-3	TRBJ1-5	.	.	TGTGCCATCAGTGAGGGGGGCCGGGCTAGCAATCAGCCCCAGCATTTT	CAISEGGRASNQPQHF
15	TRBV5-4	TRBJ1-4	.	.	TGTGCCAGCAGCTTGGACAGGGCTCCAAGTGAAAAACTGTTTTTT	CASSLDRAPSEKLFF
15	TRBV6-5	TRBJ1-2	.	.	TGTGCCAGCAGTTACTCGAGGACAGTGGAACATGGCTACACCTTC	CASSYSRTVEHGYTF
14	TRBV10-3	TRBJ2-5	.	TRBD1	TGTGCCATCAGTGAGGACAGGGTGGGTGAGACCCAGTACTTC	CAISEDRVGETQYF
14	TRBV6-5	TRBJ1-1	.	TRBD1	TGTGCCAGCAGTCGACAGGGGACCCTAACTGAAGCTTTCTTT	CASSRQGTLTEAFF
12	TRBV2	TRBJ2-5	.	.	TGTGCCAGCAAGGCGGTACAAGAGACCCAGTACTTC	CASKAVQETQYF
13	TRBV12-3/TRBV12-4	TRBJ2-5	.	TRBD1	TGTGCCAGCAGTCTCGGGACAGGGGAAACCCAGTACTTC	CASSLGTGETQYF
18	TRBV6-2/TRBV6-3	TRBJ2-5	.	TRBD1	TGTGCCAGCAGTTACTCGTCTATGACAGGGGAGTACCAAGAGACCCAGTACTTC	CASSYSSMTGEYQETQYF
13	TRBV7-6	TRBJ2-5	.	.	TGTGCCAGCAGCACAAGCGGTCTGGAGACCCAGTACTTC	CASSTSGLETQYF
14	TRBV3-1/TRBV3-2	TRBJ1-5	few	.	TGTGCCAGCAGCCAAGCTTTTGGCAATCAGCCCCAGCATTTT	CASSQAFGNQPQHF
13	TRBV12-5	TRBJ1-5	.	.	TGTGCTAGTGCAAAGGGGGGCAATCAGCCCCAGCATTTT	CASAKGGNQPQHF
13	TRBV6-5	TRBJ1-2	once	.	TGTGCCAGCAGTTCAGGGTCCCTCCTAGGCTACACCTTC	CASSSGSLLGYTF
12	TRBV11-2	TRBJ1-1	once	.	TGTGCCAGCAGCTTACAGAACACTGAAGCTTTCTTT	CASSLQNTEAFF
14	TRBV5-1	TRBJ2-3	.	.	TGCGCCAGCAGCTTAGAGACAGGAACAGATACGCAGTATTTT	CASSLETGTDTQYF
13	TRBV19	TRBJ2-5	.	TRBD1	TGTGCCAGTAGTATGCACAGGGGGGAGACCCAGTACTTC	CASSMHRGETQYF
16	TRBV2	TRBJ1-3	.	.	TGTGCCAGCAGTGAGAACAGCTTCAGCTCTGGAAACACCATATATTTT	CASSENSFSSGNTIYF
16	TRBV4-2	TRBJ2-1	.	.	TGTGCCAGCAGCCAAGGCTCAGGGGCGATCTACAATGAGCAGTTCTTC	CASSQGSGAIYNEQFF
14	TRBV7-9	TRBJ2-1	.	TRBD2	TGTGCCAGCAGTTTAGCGGGGGGGCCCAATGAGCAGTTCTTC	CASSLAGGPNEQFF
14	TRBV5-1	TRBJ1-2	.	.	TGCGCCAGCAGCTTGGCCCTCGAGGGCTATGGCTACACCTTC	CASSLALEGYGYTF
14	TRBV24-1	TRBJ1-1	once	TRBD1	TGTGCCACCAGTTTGACAGGGAAAGACACTGAAGCTTTCTTT	CATSLTGKDTEAFF
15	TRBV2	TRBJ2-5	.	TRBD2	TGTGCCAGCAGTGAGCAGCTAGCGGGGACAGAGACCCAGTACTTC	CASSEQLAGTETQYF
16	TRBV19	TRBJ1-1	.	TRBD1	TGTGCCAGTAGTTCGCGGACAGGGGTCATGAACACTGAAGCTTTCTTT	CASSSRTGVMNTEAFF
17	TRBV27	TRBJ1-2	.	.	TGTGCCAGCAGAATTTACGGCTCGGGTGTTATAGGCTATGGCTACACCTTC	CASRIYGSGVIGYGYTF
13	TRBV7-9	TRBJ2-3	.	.	TGTGCCAGCAGCTTAGCCGGGGCAGATACGCAGTATTTT	CASSLAGADTQYF
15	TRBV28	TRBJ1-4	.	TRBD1	TGTGCCAGCAGAGGGCAGGGGGCTTCTAATGAAAAACTGTTTTTT	CASRGQGASNEKLFF
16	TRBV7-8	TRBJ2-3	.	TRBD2	TGTGCCAGCAGCTTAGGCGGGGGTCGAAGCCCAGATACGCAGTATTTT	CASSLGGGRSPDTQYF
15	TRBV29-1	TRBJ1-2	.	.	TGCAGCGTTGTTCTCCCCAGGGCCGGAGATAATGGCTACACCTTC	CSVVLPRAGDNGYTF
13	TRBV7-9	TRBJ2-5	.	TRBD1	TGTGCCATACGACAGGGGGGACAAGAGACCCAGTACTTC	CAIRQGGQETQYF
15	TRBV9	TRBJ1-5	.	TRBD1	TGTGCCAGCAGCGCAGACAGGGAAGGTAATCAGCCCCAGCATTTT	CASSADREGNQPQHF